Below are 22 T cell receptor beta chains sequenced from a single sample in a study of human T cells and chemical hapten exposure. Time point specified: patch test 3, about 24 weeks after DPC sensitization. Sample treatment: therapeutic diphenylcyclopropenone sensitization with weekly scalp DPC. From the RACE reads, TCRdb called clonotypes with MiXCR, one entry per CDR3 protein. The sample yields approximately 88,000 distinct CDR3 sequences, under 15% seen once. The sample consisted of whole blood, taken in connection with sensitization to the hapten diphenylcyclopropenone (DPC). These receptors all stem from a woman between 45 and 65 years old with alopecia areata. Some clones in this sample may be carry-over from other donors' samples.

This rearrangement joins TRBV2 to TRBJ2-7, with 10 bases lining up with TRBD2. Looked up from germline, CDR1 is SNHLY and CDR2 is FYNNEI. The CDR3 covers 18 residues. Trimming at V came to 6 bases and at J to 2 bases, leaving 16 bases not matched to a gene. The CDR3 coding sequence is TGTGCCAGCAGCGGTAGTAACGGCGGACTAGCGGTAACCTACGAGCAGTACTTC. Translated: CASSGSNGGLAVTYEQYF.

This clonotype came up a few times. The V gene is TRBV7-6, the J gene TRBJ1-2, with TRBD1 matching over 8 bases. The ends lost 4 bases at V and 4 bases at J; junction bases unmatched: 5. From germline, CDR1 is SGHVS and CDR2 FNYEAQ. The CDR3 has 14 residues. The CDR3 DNA reads as TGTGCCAGCAGCTCACAGGGGGGATCCTATGGCTACACCTTC. Protein: CASSSQGGSYGYTF.

This clonotype was seen at least ten times. This rearrangement joins TRBV20-1 to TRBJ2-7; TRBD2 agrees at 15 bases. This CDR3 has 13 amino acids. J lost 6 bases, V lost 7 bases, and 4 bases had no gene match. Germline CDR1 is DFQATT and CDR2 is SNEGSKA (reference sequence). Here the CDR3 reads CSGTSGRVPEQYF. The CDR3 DNA follows: TGCAGTGGGACTAGCGGGAGGGTACCCGAGCAGTACTTC.

This clonotype was detected many times. The V gene is TRBV29-1, the J gene TRBJ1-2, with no clear D. Per the germline V gene, CDR1 is SQVTM and CDR2 is ANQGSEA. The CDR3 is made up of 11 amino acids. V shed 4 bases and J shed 8 bases, with 11 bases lying between them. The CDR3 here is CSVAGQGGYTF. The CDR3 nucleotides read TGCAGCGTTGCCGGTCAAGGGGGCTACACCTTC.

The chain joins TRBV5-4 to TRBJ2-1; 7 bases are a match to TRBD2. V lost 4 bases to trimming and J lost 3 bases; unmatched junction nucleotides: 4. There are 14 residues in the CDR3. The germline gives CDR1 SGHNT, CDR2 YYREEE (reference sequence). The CDR3 DNA follows: TGTGCCAGCAGCATCCGGGACTACTACAATGAGCAGTTCTTC. Translation: CASSIRDYYNEQFF.

This clonotype was seen many times. The CDR3 sequence is CASRDNPPKVGEQFF. CDR3 DNA: TGTGCCAGCAGGGACAACCCCCCCAAAGTTGGTGAGCAGTTCTTC. V gene TRBV6-2 or TRBV6-3 combines with J gene TRBJ2-1, with D tentatively TRBD1 (5 bases). The germline gives CDR1 MNHEY, CDR2 SVGEGT. V lost 6 bases to trimming and J lost 9 bases, with 21 bases between them. The CDR3 extends over 15 amino acids.

The sample holds many counts of this clonotype. The chain recombines TRBV9 with TRBJ2-7; D perhaps matches TRBD1 (5 bases). Trimming took 0 bases from V and 0 from J, leaving 10 bases between them. The CDR3 loop spans 15 amino acids. Germline V gene sequence: CDR1 SGDLS, CDR2 YYNGEE. CDR3 region: CASSVGPDNSYEQYF. CDR3 DNA: TGTGCCAGCAGCGTAGGTCCGGACAACTCCTACGAGCAGTACTTC.

The table lists this clonotype with many counts. This chain links TRBV29-1 with TRBJ1-1, with D maybe TRBD1 (5 bases). V lost 4 bases, J lost 6 bases, and 9 bases lay in between. The CDR3 consists of 11 residues. Germline assignment: CDR1 SQVTM and CDR2 ANQGSEA. The CDR3 region is CSVASGAEAFF. CDR3 in DNA: TGCAGCGTTGCTTCGGGGGCTGAAGCTTTCTTT.

This clonotype was counted between two and nine times. This rearrangement joins TRBV20-1 to TRBJ2-7; a weak D match, TRBD1 (6 bases). The CDR3 is 13 amino acids. CDR1 is DFQATT, CDR2 SNEGSKA, per germline (reference sequence). Trimming stripped 2 bases from V and 5 bases from J, with 13 bases between. The CDR3 here is CSARPSGVDEQYF. For the CDR3, the DNA is TGCAGTGCTAGACCCTCAGGGGTGGACGAGCAGTACTTC.

This clonotype was seen at least ten times. This rearrangement joins TRBV14 to TRBJ2-1; possibly TRBD1 for D (6 bases). The CDR3 consists of 15 residues. V was shortened by 3 bases and J by 2 bases, with 11 bases between the two germline ends. Germline V lookup: CDR1 SGHDN, CDR2 FVKESK. The CDR3: CASSQNYRAYNEQFF. DNA for the CDR3: TGTGCCAGCAGCCAGAATTACAGGGCCTACAATGAGCAGTTCTTC.

This clonotype was counted many times. CDR3 region: CASSLLIGVSTDTQYF. DNA for the CDR3: TGTGCCAGCAGCTTATTGATAGGCGTTAGCACAGATACGCAGTATTTT. The chain combines TRBV11-2 with TRBJ2-3; no definite D call. CDR3 length equals 16 residues. Germline lookup yields CDR1 SGHAT and CDR2 FQNNGV. With 2 bases removed from V and 0 bases from J, the gap between germline ends came to 12 bases.

The chain couples TRBV5-4 to TRBJ2-2, with 9 nucleotides matching TRBD1. The V and J ends lost 4 bases and 3 bases, in that order; junction bases with no gene match: 7. CDR3 length: 16 residues. The germline CDR1 and CDR2 sequences are SGHNT and YYREEE (reference sequence). In nucleotides, the CDR3 is TGTGCCAGCAGCCAGGGACAGGGAAGTTACACCGGGGAGCTGTTTTTT. Translating it yields CASSQGQGSYTGELFF.

The chain carries TRBV4-2 and TRBJ1-4; the D gene is possibly TRBD1 (5 bases). The length of the CDR3 is 13 residues. V shed 2 bases and J shed 6 bases, with 7 bases lying between them. The V gene's germline CDR1 is LGHNA and CDR2 YNFKEQ. The CDR3 DNA is TGTGCCAGCAGCCAAAAAGGGGATGAAAAACTGTTTTTT. Its translation: CASSQKGDEKLFF.

The V and J genes are TRBV12-3 or TRBV12-4 and TRBJ2-7; 8 positions match TRBD2. The junction had 2 bases not matched to a gene; V was cut back by 4 bases and J by 3 bases. This CDR3 contains 13 residues. CDR3 protein: CASSSSGYYEQYF. CDR3 nucleotide sequence: TGTGCCAGCAGTTCTAGCGGGTACTACGAGCAGTACTTC.

V and J are TRBV20-1 and TRBJ2-7; 10 bases are a match to TRBD2. CDR1 DFQATT and CDR2 SNEGSKA come from the germline V gene (reference sequence). V lost 3 bases to trimming and J lost 7 bases; unmatched junction nucleotides: 12. The CDR3 extends over 15 amino acids. The CDR3 protein is CSARTAAGGRREQYF. In nucleotides, the CDR3 is TGCAGTGCTAGGACCGCAGCGGGAGGGCGTCGAGAGCAGTACTTC.

This clonotype was detected only a few times. The rearrangement uses TRBV20-1 and TRBJ2-7, with D unresolved. Germline V gives CDR1 DFQATT, CDR2 SNEGSKA (reference sequence). This CDR3 is built from 13 residues. The germline V and J ends were trimmed by 3 bases and 0 bases, with 9 bases remaining between them. The CDR3 spells CSASQVNSYEQYF. The CDR3 region has the DNA TGCAGTGCTAGTCAAGTGAACTCCTACGAGCAGTACTTC.

In this sample, this clonotype turned up many times. CDR3 sequence (DNA): TGTGCCAGCAGTGGAGGGTCGAATGAAAAACTGTTTTTT. Amino acid sequence: CASSGGSNEKLFF. The chain couples TRBV2 to TRBJ1-4; D is unresolved. Germline V gene lookup returns CDR1 SNHLY and CDR2 FYNNEI. V dropped 4 bases and J dropped 5 bases, with 8 bases sitting between them. The CDR3 length is 13 residues.

This clonotype came up many times. J is TRBJ1-3 and V is TRBV28; D is unresolved. Germline CDR1 MDHEN, CDR2 SYDVKM. The CDR3 is 15 amino acids. The V end lost 5 bases, the J end lost 0 bases, and 11 bases lay between the germline ends. In DNA, the CDR3 is TGTGCCAGCAGTCCAAGTTACAGCTCTGGAAACACCATATATTTT. It encodes CASSPSYSSGNTIYF.

This clonotype was counted between two and nine times. The gene calls are TRBV9 and TRBJ2-3; tentatively, D is TRBD1 (5 bases). V dropped 0 bases and J dropped 2 bases, with 7 bases sitting between them. This CDR3 spans 14 amino acids. Germline CDR1 SGDLS, CDR2 YYNGEE. The DNA of the CDR3 is TGTGCCAGCAGCGTAGGACAGCCCACAGATACGCAGTATTTT. This translates into CASSVGQPTDTQYF.

This clonotype has just a few counts. V is TRBV6-5 and J is TRBJ2-1, with D perhaps TRBD2 (6 bases). V was pared by 4 bases and J by 3 bases, with 10 bases between. Germline values: CDR1 MNHEY, CDR2 SVGAGI. This CDR3 spans 14 amino acids. The CDR3 spells CASSSTRFYNEQFF. The DNA of the CDR3 is TGTGCCAGCAGTTCGACTAGGTTCTACAATGAGCAGTTCTTC.

The table lists this clonotype with many counts. The rearrangement joins TRBV9 to TRBJ1-6; 9 bases line up with TRBD1. CDR1 and CDR2 (germline): SGDLS, YYNGEE. The CDR3 totals 14 residues. Trimming removed 2 bases from V and 6 bases from J; junction bases left unmatched: 0. CDR3 bases: TGTGCCAGCAGCGTGACAGGGGGTAATTCACCCCTCCACTTT. Amino acid sequence: CASSVTGGNSPLHF.

This clonotype came up many times. The chain links TRBV15 to TRBJ2-1, with D tentatively TRBD2 (6 bases). This CDR3 has 15 residues. Germline CDR1 LNHNV, CDR2 YYDKDF (reference sequence). V shed 4 bases and J shed 4 bases, with 14 bases lying between them. The CDR3 sequence: CATSIRGRGYNEQFF. The CDR3 DNA reads TGTGCCACCAGCATACGGGGGAGAGGTTACAATGAGCAGTTCTTC.